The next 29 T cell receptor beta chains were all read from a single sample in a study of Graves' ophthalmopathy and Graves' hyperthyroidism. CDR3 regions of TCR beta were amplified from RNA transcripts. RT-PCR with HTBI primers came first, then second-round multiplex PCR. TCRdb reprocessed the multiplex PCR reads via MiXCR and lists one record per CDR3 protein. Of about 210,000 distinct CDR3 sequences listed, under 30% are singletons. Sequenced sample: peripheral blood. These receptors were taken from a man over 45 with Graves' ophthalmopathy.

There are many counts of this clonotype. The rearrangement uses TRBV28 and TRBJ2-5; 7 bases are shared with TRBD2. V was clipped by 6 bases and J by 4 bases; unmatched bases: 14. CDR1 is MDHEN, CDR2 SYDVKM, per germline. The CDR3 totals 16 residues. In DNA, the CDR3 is TGTGCCAGCAGCAAGCAGGGCGGGAGCATCGGAGAGACCCAGTACTTC. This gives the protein CASSKQGGSIGETQYF.

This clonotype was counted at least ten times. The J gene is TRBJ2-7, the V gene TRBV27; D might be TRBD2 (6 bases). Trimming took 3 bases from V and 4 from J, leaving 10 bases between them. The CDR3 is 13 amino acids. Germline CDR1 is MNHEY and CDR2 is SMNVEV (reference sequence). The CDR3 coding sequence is TGTGCCAGCAGTTTCGGGGGTCAATACGAGCAGTACTTC. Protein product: CASSFGGQYEQYF.

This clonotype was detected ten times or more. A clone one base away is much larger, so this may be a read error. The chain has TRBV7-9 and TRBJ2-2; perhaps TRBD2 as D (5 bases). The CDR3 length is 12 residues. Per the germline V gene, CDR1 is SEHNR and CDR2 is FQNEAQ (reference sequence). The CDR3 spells CASSVATGEPFF. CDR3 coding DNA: TGTGCCAGCAGTGTAGCGACCGGGGAGCCGTTTTTT.

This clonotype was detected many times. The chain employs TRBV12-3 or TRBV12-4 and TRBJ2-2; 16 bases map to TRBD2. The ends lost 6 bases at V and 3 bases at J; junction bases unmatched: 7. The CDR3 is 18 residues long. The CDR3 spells CASRKGTSGRGHTGELFF. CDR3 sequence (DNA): TGTGCCAGCAGAAAGGGGACTAGCGGGAGGGGTCACACCGGGGAGCTGTTTTTT.

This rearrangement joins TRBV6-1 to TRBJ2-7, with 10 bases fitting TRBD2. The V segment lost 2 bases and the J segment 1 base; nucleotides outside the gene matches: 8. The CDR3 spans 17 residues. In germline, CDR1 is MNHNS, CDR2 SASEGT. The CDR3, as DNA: TGTGCCAGCAGTGAAACGAGGACTAGCGGAACATCCTACGAGCAGTACTTC. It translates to CASSETRTSGTSYEQYF.

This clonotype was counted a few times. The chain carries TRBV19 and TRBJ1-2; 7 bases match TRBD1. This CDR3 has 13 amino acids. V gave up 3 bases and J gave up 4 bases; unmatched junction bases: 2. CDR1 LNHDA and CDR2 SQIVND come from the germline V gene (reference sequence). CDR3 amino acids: CASSIGTAYGYTF. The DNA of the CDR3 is TGTGCCAGTAGTATCGGGACAGCCTATGGCTACACCTTC.

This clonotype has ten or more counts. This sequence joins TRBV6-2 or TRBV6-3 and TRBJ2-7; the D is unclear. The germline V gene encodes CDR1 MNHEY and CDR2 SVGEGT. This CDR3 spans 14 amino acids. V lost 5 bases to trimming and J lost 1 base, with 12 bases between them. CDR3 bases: TGTGCCAGCAGTCCCTTGGTAGGGTCCTACGAGCAGTACTTC. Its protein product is CASSPLVGSYEQYF.

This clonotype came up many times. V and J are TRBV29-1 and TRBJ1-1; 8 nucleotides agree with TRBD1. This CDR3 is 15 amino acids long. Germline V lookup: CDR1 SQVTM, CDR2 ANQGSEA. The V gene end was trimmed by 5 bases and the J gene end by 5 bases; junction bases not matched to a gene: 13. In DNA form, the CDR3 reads TGCAGCGTTAAGACCTCAGGGGGCTGGGGGACTGAAGCTTTCTTT. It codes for CSVKTSGGWGTEAFF. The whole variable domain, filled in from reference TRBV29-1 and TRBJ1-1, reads SAVISQKPSRDICQRGTSLTIQCQVDSQVTMMFWYRQQPGQSLTLIATANQGSEATYESGFVIDKFPISRPNLTFSTLTVSNMSPEDSSIYLCSVKTSGGWGTEAFFGQGTRLTVV.

CDR3 DNA sequence: TGTGCCAGCAGCGCTGGACAGGGCGGAGAGACCCAGTACTTC. Its translation is CASSAGQGGETQYF. The J gene is TRBJ2-5, the V gene TRBV6-1; 8 nucleotides align to TRBD1. The germline CDR1 and CDR2 sequences are MNHNS and SASEGT. V lost 6 bases and J lost 4; bases outside the gene matches: 7. CDR3 size: 14 residues.

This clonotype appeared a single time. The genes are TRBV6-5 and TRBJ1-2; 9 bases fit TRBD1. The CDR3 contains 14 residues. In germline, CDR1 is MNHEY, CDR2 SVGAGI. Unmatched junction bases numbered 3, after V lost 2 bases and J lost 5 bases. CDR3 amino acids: CASSYPTGGYGYTF. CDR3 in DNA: TGTGCCAGCAGTTACCCGACAGGGGGGTATGGCTACACCTTC.

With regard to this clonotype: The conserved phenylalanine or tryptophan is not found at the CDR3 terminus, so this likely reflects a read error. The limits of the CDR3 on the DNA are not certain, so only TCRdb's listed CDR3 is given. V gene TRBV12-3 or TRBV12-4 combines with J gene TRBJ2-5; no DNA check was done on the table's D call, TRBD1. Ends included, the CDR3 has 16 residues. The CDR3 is CASSLGTGNSPLHFGN.

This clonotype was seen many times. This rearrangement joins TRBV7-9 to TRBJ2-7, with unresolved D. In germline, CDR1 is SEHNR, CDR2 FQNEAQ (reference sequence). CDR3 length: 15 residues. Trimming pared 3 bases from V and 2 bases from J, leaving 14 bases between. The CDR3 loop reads CASSFSREITYEQYF. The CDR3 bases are TGTGCCAGCAGCTTCTCCAGAGAGATCACCTACGAGCAGTACTTC. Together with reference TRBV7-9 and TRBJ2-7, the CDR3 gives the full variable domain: DTGVSQNPRHKITKRGQNVTFRCDPISEHNRLYWYRQTLGQGPEFLTYFQNEAQLEKSRLLSDRFSAERPKGSFSTLEIQRTEQGDSAMYLCASSFSREITYEQYFGPGTRLTVT.

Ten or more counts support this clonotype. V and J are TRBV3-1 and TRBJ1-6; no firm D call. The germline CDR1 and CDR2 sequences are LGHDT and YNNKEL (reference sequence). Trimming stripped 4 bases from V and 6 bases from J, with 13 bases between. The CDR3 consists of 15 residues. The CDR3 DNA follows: TGTGCCAGCAGCCTCGGACGGAACATTAATTCACCCCTCCACTTT. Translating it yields CASSLGRNINSPLHF.

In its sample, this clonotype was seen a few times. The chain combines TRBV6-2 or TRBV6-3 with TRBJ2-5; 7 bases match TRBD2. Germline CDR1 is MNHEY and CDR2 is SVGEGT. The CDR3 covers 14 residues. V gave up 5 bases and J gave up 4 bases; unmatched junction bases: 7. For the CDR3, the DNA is TGTGCCAGCAGTAAAACCAGCGGGGTAGAGACCCAGTACTTC. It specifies CASSKTSGVETQYF.

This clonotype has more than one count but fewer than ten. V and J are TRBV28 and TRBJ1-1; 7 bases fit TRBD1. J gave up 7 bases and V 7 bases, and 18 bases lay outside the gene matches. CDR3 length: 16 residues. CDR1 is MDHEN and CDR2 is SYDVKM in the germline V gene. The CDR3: CASTTPRGNRRFEAFF. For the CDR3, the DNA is TGTGCCAGCACCACACCCAGGGGGAACCGCCGATTTGAAGCTTTCTTT.

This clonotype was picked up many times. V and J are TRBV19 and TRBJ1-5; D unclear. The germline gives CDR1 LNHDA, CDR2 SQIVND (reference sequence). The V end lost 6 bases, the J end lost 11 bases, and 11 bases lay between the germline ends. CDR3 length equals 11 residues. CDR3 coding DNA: TGTGCCAGTAGCGAGTGGGGAGCCCAGCATTTT. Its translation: CASSEWGAQHF.

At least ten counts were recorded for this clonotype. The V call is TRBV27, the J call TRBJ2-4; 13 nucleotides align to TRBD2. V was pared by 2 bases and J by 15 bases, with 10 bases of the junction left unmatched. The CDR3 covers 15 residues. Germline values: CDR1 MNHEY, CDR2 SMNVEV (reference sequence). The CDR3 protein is CASSLPILAGGKLYF. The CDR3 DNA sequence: TGTGCCAGCAGTTTACCTATACTAGCGGGAGGGAAGTTGTACTTC.

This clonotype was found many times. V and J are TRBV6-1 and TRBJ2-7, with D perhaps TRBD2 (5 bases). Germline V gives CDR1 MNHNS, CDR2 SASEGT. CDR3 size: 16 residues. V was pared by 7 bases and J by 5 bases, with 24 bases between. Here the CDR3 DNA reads TGTGCCAGCAAAGAACCAAAACTAGGGCGTCCCCACGAGCAGTACTTC. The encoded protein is CASKEPKLGRPHEQYF.

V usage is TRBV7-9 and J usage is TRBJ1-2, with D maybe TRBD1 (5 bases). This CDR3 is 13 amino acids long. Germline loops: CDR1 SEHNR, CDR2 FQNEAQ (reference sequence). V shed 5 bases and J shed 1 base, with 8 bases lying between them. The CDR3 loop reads CASSVDNNYGYTF. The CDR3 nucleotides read TGTGCCAGCAGCGTGGACAATAACTATGGCTACACCTTC.

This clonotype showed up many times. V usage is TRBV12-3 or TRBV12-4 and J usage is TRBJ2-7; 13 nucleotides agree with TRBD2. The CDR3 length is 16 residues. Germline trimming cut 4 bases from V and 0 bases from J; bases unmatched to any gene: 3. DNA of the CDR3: TGTGCCAGCAGTTCGGGACTAGCGGGAACCTCCTACGAGCAGTACTTC. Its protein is CASSSGLAGTSYEQYF.

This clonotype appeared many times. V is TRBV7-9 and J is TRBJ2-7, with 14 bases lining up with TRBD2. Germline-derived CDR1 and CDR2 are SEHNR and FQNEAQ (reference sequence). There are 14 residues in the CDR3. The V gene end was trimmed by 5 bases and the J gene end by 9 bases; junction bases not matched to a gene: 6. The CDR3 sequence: CASSPGLAGVWQYF. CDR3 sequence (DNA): TGTGCCAGCAGCCCGGGACTAGCGGGAGTATGGCAGTACTTC.

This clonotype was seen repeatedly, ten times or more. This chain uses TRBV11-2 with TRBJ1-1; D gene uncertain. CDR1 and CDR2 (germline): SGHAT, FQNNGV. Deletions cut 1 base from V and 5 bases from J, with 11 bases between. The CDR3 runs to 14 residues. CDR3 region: CASSLGGMRTEAFF. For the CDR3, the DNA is TGTGCCAGCAGCTTAGGTGGGATGAGGACTGAAGCTTTCTTT. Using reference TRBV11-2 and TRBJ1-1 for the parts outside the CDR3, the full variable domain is EAGVAQSPRYKIIEKRQSVAFWCNPISGHATLYWYQQILGQGPKLLIQFQNNGVVDDSQLPKDRFSAERLKGVDSTLKIQPAKLEDSAVYLCASSLGGMRTEAFFGQGTRLTVV.

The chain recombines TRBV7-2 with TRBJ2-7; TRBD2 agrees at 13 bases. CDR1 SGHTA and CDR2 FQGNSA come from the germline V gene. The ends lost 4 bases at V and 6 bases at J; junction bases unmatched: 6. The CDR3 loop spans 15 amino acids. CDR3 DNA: TGTGCCAGCAGCTCTCGGACTAGCGGGAGACGCGAGCAGTACTTC. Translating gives CASSSRTSGRREQYF.

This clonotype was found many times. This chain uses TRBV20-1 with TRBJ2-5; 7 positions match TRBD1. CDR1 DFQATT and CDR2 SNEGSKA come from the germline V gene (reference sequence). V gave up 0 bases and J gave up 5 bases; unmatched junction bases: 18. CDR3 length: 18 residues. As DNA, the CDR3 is TGCAGTGCTAGAGACTCCACAATCTATGATGACAGGGCGGAGACCCAGTACTTC. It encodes CSARDSTIYDDRAETQYF.

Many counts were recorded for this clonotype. The chain's CDR3 is CASSLGRDTGELFF. The CDR3 bases are TGTGCCAGCAGTTTGGGGAGGGACACCGGGGAGCTGTTTTTT. V is TRBV12-3 or TRBV12-4 and J is TRBJ2-2, with 7 bases lining up with TRBD2. V was clipped by 3 bases and J by 3 bases; unmatched bases: 1. The CDR3 loop spans 14 amino acids.

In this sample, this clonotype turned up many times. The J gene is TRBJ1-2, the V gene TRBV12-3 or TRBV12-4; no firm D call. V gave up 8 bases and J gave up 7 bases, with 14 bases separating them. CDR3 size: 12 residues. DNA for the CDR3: TGTGCCAGCCACCCCCCGGCGGGTGGCTACACCTTC. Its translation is CASHPPAGGYTF.

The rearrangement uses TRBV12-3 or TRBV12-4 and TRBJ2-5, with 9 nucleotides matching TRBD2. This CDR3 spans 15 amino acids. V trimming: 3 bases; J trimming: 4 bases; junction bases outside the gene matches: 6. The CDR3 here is CASSFRLAGLETQYF. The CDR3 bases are TGTGCCAGCAGTTTTCGGCTAGCGGGACTAGAGACCCAGTACTTC.

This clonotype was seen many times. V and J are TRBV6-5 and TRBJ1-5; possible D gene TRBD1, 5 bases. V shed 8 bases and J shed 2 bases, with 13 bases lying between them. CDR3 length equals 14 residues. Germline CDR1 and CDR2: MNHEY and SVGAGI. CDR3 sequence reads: CASEGLGRNQPQHF. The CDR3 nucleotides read TGTGCCAGCGAGGGACTTGGGCGCAATCAGCCCCAGCATTTT.

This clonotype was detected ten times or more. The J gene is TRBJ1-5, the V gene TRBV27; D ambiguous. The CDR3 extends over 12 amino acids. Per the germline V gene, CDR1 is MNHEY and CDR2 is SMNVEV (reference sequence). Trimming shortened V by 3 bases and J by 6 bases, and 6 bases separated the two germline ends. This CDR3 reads CASSFIGQPQHF. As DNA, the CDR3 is TGTGCCAGCAGTTTTATTGGTCAGCCCCAGCATTTT.